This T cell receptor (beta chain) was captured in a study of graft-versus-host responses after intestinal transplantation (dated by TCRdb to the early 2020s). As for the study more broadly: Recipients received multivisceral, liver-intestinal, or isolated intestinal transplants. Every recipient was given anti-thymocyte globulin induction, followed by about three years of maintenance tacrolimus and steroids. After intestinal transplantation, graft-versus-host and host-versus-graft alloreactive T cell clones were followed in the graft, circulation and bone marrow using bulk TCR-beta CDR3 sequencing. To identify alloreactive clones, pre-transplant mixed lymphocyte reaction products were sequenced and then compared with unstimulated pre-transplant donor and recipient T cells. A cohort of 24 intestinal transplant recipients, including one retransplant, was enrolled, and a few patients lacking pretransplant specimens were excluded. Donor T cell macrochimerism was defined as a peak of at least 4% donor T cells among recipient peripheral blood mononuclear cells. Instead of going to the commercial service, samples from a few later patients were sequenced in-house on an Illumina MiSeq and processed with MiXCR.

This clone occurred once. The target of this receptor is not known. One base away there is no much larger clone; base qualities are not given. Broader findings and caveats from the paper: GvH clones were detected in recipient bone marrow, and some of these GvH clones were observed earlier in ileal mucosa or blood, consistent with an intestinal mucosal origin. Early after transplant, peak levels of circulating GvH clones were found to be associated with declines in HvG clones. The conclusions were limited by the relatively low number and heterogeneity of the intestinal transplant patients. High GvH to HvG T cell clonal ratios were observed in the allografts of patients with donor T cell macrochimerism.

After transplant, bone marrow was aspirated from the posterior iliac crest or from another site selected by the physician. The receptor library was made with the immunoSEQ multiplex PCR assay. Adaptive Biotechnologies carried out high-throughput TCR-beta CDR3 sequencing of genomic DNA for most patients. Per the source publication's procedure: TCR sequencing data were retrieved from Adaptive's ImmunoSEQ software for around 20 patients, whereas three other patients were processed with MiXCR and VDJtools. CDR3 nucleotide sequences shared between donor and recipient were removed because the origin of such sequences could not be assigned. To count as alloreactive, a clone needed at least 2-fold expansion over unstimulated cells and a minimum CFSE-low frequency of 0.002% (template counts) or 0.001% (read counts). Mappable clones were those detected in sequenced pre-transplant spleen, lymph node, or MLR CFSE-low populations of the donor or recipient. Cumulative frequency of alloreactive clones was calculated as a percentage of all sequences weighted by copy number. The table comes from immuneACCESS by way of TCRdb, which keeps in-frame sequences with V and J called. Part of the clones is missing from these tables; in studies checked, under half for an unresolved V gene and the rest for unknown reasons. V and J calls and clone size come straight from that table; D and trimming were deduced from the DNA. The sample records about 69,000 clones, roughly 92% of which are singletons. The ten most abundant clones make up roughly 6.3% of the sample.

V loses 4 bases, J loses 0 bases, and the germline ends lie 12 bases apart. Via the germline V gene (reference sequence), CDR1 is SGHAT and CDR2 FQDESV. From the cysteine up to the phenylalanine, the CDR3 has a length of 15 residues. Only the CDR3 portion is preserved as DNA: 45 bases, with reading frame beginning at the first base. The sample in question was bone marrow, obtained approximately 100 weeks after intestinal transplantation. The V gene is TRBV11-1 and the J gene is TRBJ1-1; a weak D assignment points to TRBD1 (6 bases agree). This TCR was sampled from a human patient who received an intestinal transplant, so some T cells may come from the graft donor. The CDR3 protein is CASSSNGQMNTEAFF. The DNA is TGTGCCAGCAGCTCAAATGGACAGATGAACACTGAAGCTTTCTTT.